These 26 T cell receptor beta chains share one sample of origin, sequenced in a study of shared clonotypes between healthy human individuals. Data came from immunoSEQ multiplex PCR; TCRdb stores just in-frame clones and leaves some out. The data show about 1 million clones, about 75% seen once. Sequenced: memory CD4+ T cells sorted from blood. Stated subset: CD45RA-negative fraction. These receptors all stem from a man between 18 and 35 years old in good health.

The chain is built from TRBV4-2 and TRBJ1-2; 9 bases align to TRBD1. This CDR3 comprises 15 residues. Germline V gene sequence: CDR1 LGHNA, CDR2 YNFKEQ. Losses at the gene ends were 2 bases for V and 3 bases for J; bases not matched to a gene: 4. Here the CDR3 DNA reads TGTGCCAGCAGCCAACCCGGGACAGGGCACTATGGCTACACCTTC. It codes for CASSQPGTGHYGYTF.

In its sample, this clone was seen a few times. This chain uses TRBV30 with TRBJ2-3; 9 bases align to TRBD1. In germline, CDR1 is GTSNPN, CDR2 SVGIG (reference sequence). V was clipped by 3 bases and J by 3 bases; unmatched bases: 10. The CDR3 sequence is 16 residues long. The CDR3 protein is CAWSRSGTGRTDTQYF. CDR3 coding DNA: TGTGCCTGGAGCCGATCCGGGACAGGGCGGACAGATACGCAGTATTTT.

Notes on this clone: It is likely a read error: a sequence one base away is far more abundant. Other DNA sequences in the same sample also yield this CDR3. The rearrangement uses TRBV7-2 and TRBJ2-7; D call uncertain. Germline CDR1 SGHTA, CDR2 FQGNSA. This CDR3 comprises 14 residues. This CDR3 is CASSSNTVSYEQYF. The CDR3 DNA sequence: TGTGCCAGCAGCTCTAACACGGTTTCCTACGAGCAGTATTTC.

The chain employs TRBV11-2 and TRBJ2-7, with 11 bases lining up with TRBD2. The V gene's germline CDR1 is SGHAT and CDR2 FQNNGV. J was trimmed by 0 bases and V by 5 bases; bases with no gene match: 3. This CDR3 has 15 residues. This CDR3 is CASSTGTSGSYEQYF. The CDR3, as DNA: TGTGCCAGCAGCACTGGGACTAGCGGCTCCTACGAGCAGTACTTC.

The chain couples TRBV2 to TRBJ2-3; the D is unclear. The germline CDR1 and CDR2 sequences are SNHLY and FYNNEI. This CDR3 contains 14 residues. Trimming left V 7 bases short and J 0 bases short, with 11 bases between. DNA for the CDR3: TGTGCCAGCAAGCTTGATCGCAGCACAGATACGCAGTATTTT. Amino acids: CASKLDRSTDTQYF.

The chain links TRBV10-3 to TRBJ2-2, with D possibly TRBD1 on 5 matching bases. The CDR3 loop spans 15 amino acids. V lost 3 bases and J lost 1, with 9 bases in between. The V gene's germline CDR1 is ENHRY and CDR2 SYGVKD. The CDR3, as DNA: TGTGCCATCAGTGATGGGCAGGGGAACACCGGGGAGCTGTTTTTT. Protein product: CAISDGQGNTGELFF.

The rearrangement joins TRBV5-4 to TRBJ2-2; 14 bases line up with TRBD2. This CDR3 has 18 residues. Germline V CDR1 and CDR2: SGHNT, YYREEE (reference sequence). After removal of 2 bases from V and 0 bases from J, the junction contained 3 bases not matched to a gene. CDR3 sequence reads: CASSFGTSGGPNTGELFF. Written as DNA, the CDR3 is TGTGCCAGCAGCTTCGGGACTAGCGGGGGTCCGAACACCGGGGAGCTGTTTTTT.

The chain combines TRBV5-1 with TRBJ2-6; tentatively, D is TRBD1 (5 bases). Trimming stripped 2 bases from V and 0 bases from J, with 9 bases between. Germline-derived CDR1 and CDR2 are SGHRS and YFSETQ. This CDR3 spans 16 amino acids. CDR3 loop: CASSFDSYSGANVLTF. In DNA, the CDR3 is TGCGCCAGCAGCTTCGACAGCTACTCTGGGGCCAACGTCCTGACTTTC.

The chain couples TRBV11-2 to TRBJ2-5, with 8 bases that match TRBD1. Germline V CDR1 and CDR2: SGHAT, FQNNGV. The CDR3 is made up of 15 amino acids. V lost 0 bases and J lost 1; bases outside the gene matches: 1. CDR3 bases: TGTGCCAGCAGCTTAGAGGACAGGGCCCAAGAGACCCAGTACTTC. Its protein product is CASSLEDRAQETQYF.

This clone has only a few counts. This rearrangement joins TRBV7-9 to TRBJ1-3, with a weak D call TRBD1 (5 bases). The ends were cut back, 1 base at V and 2 bases at J, with 12 bases in the middle. The CDR3 has 16 residues. Germline V gene lookup returns CDR1 SEHNR and CDR2 FQNEAQ (reference sequence). CDR3 loop: CASSLGRGVTGNTIYF. In DNA, the CDR3 is TGTGCCAGCAGCTTAGGACGAGGGGTGACTGGAAACACCATATATTTT.

This clone occurred a few times. A read error may produce the germline difference seen at one junction end. CDR3: CASSRTSGRSTDTQYF. CDR3 bases: TGCGCCAGCAGCCGGACTAGCGGGAGGAGCACTGATACGCAGTATTTT. The rearrangement joins TRBV5-1 to TRBJ2-3; 14 bases fit TRBD2. The CDR3 spans 16 residues. Germline V gene sequence: CDR1 SGHRS, CDR2 YFSETQ. Drawing the rest from reference TRBV5-1 and TRBJ2-3, the complete variable domain is KAGVTQTPRYLIKTRGQQVTLSCSPISGHRSVSWYQQTPGQGLQFLFEYFSETQRNKGNFPGRFSGRQFSNSRSEMNVSTLELGDSALYLCASSRTSGRSTDTQYFGPGTRLTVL.

The chain uses TRBV19 and TRBJ2-1; perhaps TRBD2 as D (6 bases). CDR3 length: 15 residues. CDR1 is LNHDA and CDR2 is SQIVND in the germline V gene (reference sequence). The germline V and J ends were trimmed by 5 bases and 10 bases, with 21 bases remaining between them. CDR3 amino acids: CASSDGGNRVPEQFF. The DNA of the CDR3 is TGTGCCAGTAGTGACGGCGGGAATAGGGTCCCCGAGCAGTTCTTC.

This rearrangement joins TRBV20-1 to TRBJ2-7; no firm D call. The V end was cut by 6 bases, the J end by 5 bases, with 11 bases between. CDR3 length: 11 amino acids. CDR1 DFQATT and CDR2 SNEGSKA come from the germline V gene (reference sequence). The CDR3 reads CSARTPDEQYF. The DNA of the CDR3 is TGCAGTGCCAGAACGCCGGACGAGCAGTACTTC.

In its sample, this clone was seen once. This chain connects TRBV6-1 to TRBJ1-1, with TRBD1 as a possible D gene (6 bases). CDR1 is MNHNS, CDR2 SASEGT, per germline. Trimming removed 7 bases from V and 0 bases from J, with 9 bases in between. This CDR3 spans 13 amino acids. CDR3 sequence: CASKGGVNTEAFF. The CDR3 DNA sequence: TGTGCCAGCAAGGGGGGAGTGAACACTGAAGCTTTCTTT.

V is TRBV2 and J is TRBJ1-3; 7 nucleotides line up with TRBD1. This CDR3 region has 17 residues. CDR1 and CDR2 from the germline V gene are SNHLY and FYNNEI. V lost 4 bases, J lost 0 bases, and 9 bases stayed unmatched. Written as DNA, the CDR3 is TGTGCCAGCAGTGTACAGGGGCGACAATACTCTGGAAACACCATATATTTT. It is translated as CASSVQGRQYSGNTIYF.

Of note for this clone: Being one base from a much bigger clone, this may be a read error. The J gene is TRBJ2-5, the V gene TRBV7-6; 9 bases line up with TRBD2. CDR1 and CDR2 from the germline V gene are SGHVS and FNYEAQ. This CDR3 has 13 amino acids. Germline trimming cut 5 bases from V and 4 bases from J; bases unmatched to any gene: 2. The CDR3 nucleotides read TGTGCCAGCAGCCTGACTAGCGGAGAGACCCAGTACTTC. This gives the protein CASSLTSGETQYF.

CDR3 sequence: CASSLENGQLNYEQYF. The CDR3 coding sequence is TGTGCCAGCAGCTTGGAGAATGGACAGTTAAACTACGAGCAGTACTTC. J is TRBJ2-7 and V is TRBV5-6; TRBD1 is a possible D gene (6 bases). CDR1 and CDR2 from the germline V gene are SGHDT and YYEEEE. The CDR3 runs to 16 residues. The V and J ends lost 0 bases and 3 bases respectively, with 16 bases between them.

This clone is a singleton in its sample. The sample has other DNA sequences that encode this CDR3 too. The rearrangement links TRBV20-1 to TRBJ2-7; D uncertain. The V end lost 3 bases, the J end lost 1 base, and 1 base lay between the germline ends. Per germline, CDR1 DFQATT and CDR2 SNEGSKA (reference sequence). The CDR3 length is 10 residues. The CDR3 bases are TGCAGTGCTAGTTCCTACGAGCAGTACTTC. This codes for CSASSYEQYF.

The chain joins TRBV9 to TRBJ2-7, with 10 bases identical to TRBD2. The CDR3 loop spans 14 amino acids. Germline assignment: CDR1 SGDLS and CDR2 YYNGEE. V shed 4 bases, J shed 3 bases, and the junction held 4 bases outside the gene matches. CDR3 residues: CASSSSGGSYEQYF. For the CDR3, the DNA is TGTGCCAGCAGCTCTAGCGGGGGTAGCTACGAGCAGTACTTC.

The V call is TRBV7-8, the J call TRBJ1-1, with 8 bases aligning to TRBD1. Germline trimming cut 3 bases from V and 1 base from J; bases unmatched to any gene: 10. Germline V CDR1 and CDR2: SGHVS, FQNEAQ. There are 17 residues in the CDR3. The CDR3 sequence: CASSFNSPGTGNTEAFF. The CDR3 DNA follows: TGTGCCAGCAGCTTTAACTCTCCGGGGACAGGGAACACTGAAGCTTTCTTT.

In this sample, this clone turned up a few times. This rearrangement joins TRBV30 to TRBJ1-3; D uncertain. V was cut by 3 bases and J by 6 bases, with 6 bases left in between. There are 11 residues in the CDR3. From germline, CDR1 is GTSNPN and CDR2 SVGIG (reference sequence). For the CDR3, the DNA is TGTGCCTGGAGCTACGAAAACACCATATATTTT. Translation gives CAWSYENTIYF.

This chain connects TRBV5-5 to TRBJ2-2; 10 bases match TRBD2. CDR3 size: 16 residues. J gave up 8 bases and V 4 bases, and 11 bases lay outside the gene matches. CDR1 is SGHKS and CDR2 is YYEKEE in the germline V gene (reference sequence). CDR3: CASSPPAGGPRGELFF. The CDR3 DNA follows: TGTGCCAGCAGCCCCCCAGCGGGAGGGCCCCGTGGGGAGCTGTTTTTT.

This clone has more than one count but fewer than ten. This rearrangement joins TRBV18 to TRBJ1-2; D unresolved. CDR1 is KGHSH, CDR2 LQKENI, per germline. The germline V and J ends were trimmed by 6 bases and 4 bases, with 9 bases remaining between them. This CDR3 comprises 12 residues. CDR3 region: CASSPRTYGYTF. CDR3 bases: TGTGCCAGCTCCCCTCGAACCTATGGCTACACCTTC. Filled out from reference TRBV18 and TRBJ1-2, the complete variable domain reads NAGVMQNPRHLVRRRGQEARLRCSPMKGHSHVYWYRQLPEEGLKFMVYLQKENIIDESGMPKERFSAEFPKEGPSILRIQQVVRGDSAAYFCASSPRTYGYTFGSGTRLTVV.

The V call is TRBV7-6, the J call TRBJ2-3; D is undetermined. The germline V gene has CDR1 SGHVS and CDR2 FNYEAQ. CDR3 size: 12 residues. The V and J ends lost 5 bases and 6 bases respectively, with 9 bases between them. The CDR3 loop reads CASSPTGDTQYF. The CDR3 DNA is TGTGCCAGCAGCCCGACTGGGGATACGCAGTATTTT.

The V call is TRBV5-6, the J call TRBJ2-5; the match to TRBD1 covers 7 bases. The J segment lost 4 bases and the V segment lost 5 bases, leaving 11 bases of the junction unmatched. The CDR3 sequence is 15 residues long. Germline V CDR1 and CDR2: SGHDT, YYEEEE. CDR3 nucleotides: TGTGCCAGCAGTCCCTCGCCACAGGGGAGAGAGACCCAGTACTTC. This sequence encodes CASSPSPQGRETQYF.

Concerning this clone: A junction boundary mismatches the germline segment, possibly from a read error. This sequence joins TRBV5-6 and TRBJ2-4; D may be TRBD2 (5 bases). Germline V gives CDR1 SGHDT, CDR2 YYEEEE. The CDR3 totals 13 residues. The CDR3 is CASSSDTRPARDF. CDR3 DNA: TGTGCCAGCAGCTCTGATACTAGGCCTGCCCGGGACTTC.